This T cell receptor (beta chain) was captured by sequencing in a study of T cell clusters in autoimmune cytopenias. Study-level points and caveats: Compared with active autoimmune hepatitis patients, healthy donors showed around 3-fold more exclusive TRB clusters. TRB repertoire shifts in secondary cytopenia and chronic lymphocytic leukemia mostly reflected lymphoma, not autoimmunity.

In the case of this clonotype: Its antigen remains unknown.

TRB amplification used roughly 250 ng of peripheral blood genomic DNA. One tube held mixed TRB-A and TRB-B primer pools for touch-down PCR. Using the multiplex PCR reads, TCRdb records one entry per CDR3 protein without DNA. The clone table shows 3,000 to 3,500 distinct CDR3 sequences, with the ten largest holding under 45%. This CDR3 is built from 14 residues. The V gene's germline CDR1 is DFQATT and CDR2 SNEGSKA (reference sequence). The source material was peripheral blood. The receptor was isolated from a human donor with an autoimmune cytopenia or autoimmune hepatitis (not recorded which). This rearrangement joins TRBV20-1 to TRBJ2-3; there is no DNA to check the TCRdb D call of TRBD1. This chain's CDR3 is CSANPGQSTDTQYF.